This section outlines one TCR beta chain sequence together with its context. What it recognizes is unknown. The junction does not match germline at one end; this may be a read error. The study enrolled healthy HIV-negative adults without recent acute infections or vaccinations as donors. The CDR3 loop spans 13 amino acids. Germline-derived CDR1 and CDR2 are SSHAT and FNYEAQ (reference sequence). This specimen belongs to a study of shared clonotypes between healthy human individuals. Study-wide points: Sequencing depth was a factor that was expected to affect clonotype sharing among donors.

Some 30,000 T cell genomes (about 270 ng DNA) went into each PBMC replicate. Using immunoSEQ multiplex PCR, the repertoire was profiled, and TCRdb retains in-frame clones only, with some absent. The sample includes some 510,000 clones, around 79% of them seen just once. The sequencing sample was made of PBMCs. J is TRBJ2-5 and V is TRBV7-7; D ambiguous. This TCR derives from a woman in her forties in good health. Some clones in this sample may be carry-over from other donors' samples. The CDR3 sequence is CASSLTDLGTQYF. The CDR3 nucleotides read TGTGCTAGCAGCTTAACCGACCTGGGGACCCAGTACTTC.